The clone carrying this T cell receptor (beta chain) was observed many times. Its antigen is as yet unknown. Described time point: sample taken at primary tumor resection. Untreated early-stage non-small cell lung cancer patients, about 70 in total, were the donors. Whole RNA was taken from tumor, nontumor lung or frozen PBMC; it was then sequenced unsorted. This sample was included in a study of spatial heterogeneity in lung cancer. At the level of the study: An average of more than ten raw reads was observed per unique TCR and UMI combination.

TCRdb processed the 5' RACE reads anew with MiXCR; each CDR3 protein has one entry. The profile covers some 40,000 distinct CDR3 sequences, with approximately 5.6% appearing a single time and approximately 24% taken by the ten largest. The study, taken as a whole, reports: Blood showed ubiquitous tumor TCRs more often at resection than at routine follow-up.

The material sequenced was PBMCs, taken at surgery. The source is a female donor with early-stage non-small cell lung cancer.

In DNA, the CDR3 is TGCGCCAGCAGCCAAGGACAGGGAGATTCACCCCTCCACTTT. It yields the protein CASSQGQGDSPLHF. The chain employs TRBV4-1 and TRBJ1-6, with 7 bases lining up with TRBD1. The J segment lost 8 bases and the V segment lost 1 base, leaving 2 bases of the junction unmatched. This CDR3 contains 14 residues. Germline V gene data show CDR1 as MGHRA and CDR2 as YSYEKL.